Listed below are T cell receptor beta chains from one sample, sequenced in a study of cytomegalovirus exposure and HLA in healthy donors. Assay used: immunoSEQ multiplex PCR; TCRdb lists only in-frame clones, some missing. The sample lists more than 110,000 clones, 80% occurring once. Sequenced: PBMCs. The receptors originated from a male donor in good health and CMV-seropositive. Each CDR3 is given with its conserved first and last residue. A D gene is named only where the DNA matches it firmly. Part of the rows lack a size; the others show once, few, many or a class for expanded clones.

CDR3 DNA,CDR3 protein,clone size,D gene,J gene,V gene
TGTGCCAGCAGCGTTAGCGGGTCAGGCACAGATACGCAGTATTTT,CASSVSGSGTDTQYF,.,TRBD2,TRBJ2-3,TRBV9
TGCGCCAGCAGCTTCAACTATTTAGCATCCCCAGATACGCAGTATTTT,CASSFNYLASPDTQYF,.,.,TRBJ2-3,TRBV5-1
TGCAGCGGCGTAGCGGGGGCCACGAACACCGGGGAGCTGTTTTTT,CSGVAGATNTGELFF,few,TRBD2,TRBJ2-2,TRBV29-1
TGTGCCAGCAGCGCGAGTCGGAGGACCTACAATGAGCAGTTCTTC,CASSASRRTYNEQFF,.,.,TRBJ2-1,TRBV5-8
TGTGCCAGCAATTCCCAAGACTGGGGCGCTGAAGCTTTCTTT,CASNSQDWGAEAFF,.,.,TRBJ1-1,TRBV27
TGTGCCAGTAGCCTAGCGGGGGGGCCCAATGAGCAGTTCTTC,CASSLAGGPNEQFF,.,TRBD2,TRBJ2-1,TRBV19
TGTGCCAGCGGGCCGAGACAGGGCTCTGGAAACACCATATATTTT,CASGPRQGSGNTIYF,.,TRBD1,TRBJ1-3,TRBV27
TGTGCCAGCAGCGCCCGGACAGAAACGGTCACTGAAGCTTTCTTT,CASSARTETVTEAFF,few,.,TRBJ1-1,TRBV9
TGTGCCAGTAGTATAGGTTCGGGGGGCTCTTCTCCATACGAGCAGTACTTC,CASSIGSGGSSPYEQYF,.,.,TRBJ2-7,TRBV19
TGTGCCAGCAGCTCAGGGGGACTAGCGGGAGTGGGGGCTTACGAGCAGTACTTC,CASSSGGLAGVGAYEQYF,.,TRBD2,TRBJ2-7,TRBV7-8
TGTGCCAGCAGCGCGGACAGGTCCTATGGCTACACCTTC,CASSADRSYGYTF,.,TRBD1,TRBJ1-2,TRBV7-9
TGCGCCAGCAGCTTGGTGCCGACAGGGGGCGGCTACACCTTC,CASSLVPTGGGYTF,.,TRBD1,TRBJ1-2,TRBV5-1
TGTGCCAGCAGTCCCCCATCTGGAGGCGGTGGCTACACCTTC,CASSPPSGGGGYTF,.,.,TRBJ1-2,TRBV6-6
TGTGCCAGCAGTCCACCCCGCGACAGGGTCTACGAGCAGTACTTC,CASSPPRDRVYEQYF,.,TRBD1,TRBJ2-7,TRBV6-5
TGTGCCAGCAGCTTGTCACCACAGGTCTACGAGCAGTACTTC,CASSLSPQVYEQYF,.,.,TRBJ2-7,TRBV5-8
TGTGCCAGCGGCGCGGTACACGGGACTAGGAACACAGATACGCAGTATTTT,CASGAVHGTRNTDTQYF,once,TRBD2,TRBJ2-3,TRBV7-9
TGTGCCAGCAGTCCGGCGGGAGCCCTCTACGAGCAGTACTTC,CASSPAGALYEQYF,.,TRBD2,TRBJ2-7,TRBV28
TGTGCCAGCAGCCGGACAGGGGACACTGAAGCTTTCTTT,CASSRTGDTEAFF,.,TRBD1,TRBJ1-1,TRBV28
TGTGCCAGCAGCTCGGCGCTCAGGGGCCGGGAGCTGTTTTTT,CASSSALRGRELFF,.,.,TRBJ2-2,TRBV13
TGTGCCACCGAAGACAGGGAAAACGCCAGCTCCTACGAGCAGTACTTC,CATEDRENASSYEQYF,.,TRBD1,TRBJ2-7,TRBV7-3